This TCR beta chain stems from a study of blood T cell repertoires in COVID-19. Data came from immunoSEQ multiplex PCR; TCRdb stores just in-frame clones and leaves some out. The table lists about 140,000 clones, around 88% of them singletons. Germline V CDR1 and CDR2: LGHNA, YNFKEQ. The CDR3 length is 21 residues. V lost 2 bases and J lost 0, with 26 bases in between. Sequencing used peripheral blood. This receptor was obtained from a woman between 55 and 75 years old with acute or convalescent COVID-19. V gene TRBV4-2 combines with J gene TRBJ1-5; D not certain. The CDR3 nucleotides read TGTGCCAGCAGCCAAATAGCCTTAAGGCAGCACTCATTAGATAGCAATCAGCCCCAGCATTTT. It specifies CASSQIALRQHSLDSNQPQHF.